These 25 T cell receptor beta chains came from one sample sequenced in a study of beta chain features in type 1 diabetes. cDNA synthesis used the whole RNA isolate, giving expressed TCRB sequences. TCRdb's table, derived via immunoSEQ multiplex PCR, lists solely in-frame clones and lacks some. The sample holds about 900,000 clones, about 17% seen once. Sequencing used naive CD4+ T cells from blood. All receptors derive from a woman younger than 30 in good health.

This clone was seen a handful of times. The chain has TRBV28 and TRBJ1-2; D unclear. This CDR3 is built from 12 residues. In germline, CDR1 is MDHEN, CDR2 SYDVKM. V shed 10 bases and J shed 8 bases, with 17 bases lying between them. The CDR3 loop reads CAISAPGRGYTF. The CDR3 DNA reads as TGTGCCATCTCAGCCCCAGGACGGGGCTACACCTTC.

This clone turned up a few times. The gene calls are TRBV4-2 and TRBJ2-1; possible D gene TRBD1, 5 bases. The V gene's germline CDR1 is LGHNA and CDR2 YNFKEQ. With 1 base removed from V and 4 bases from J, the gap between germline ends came to 14 bases. The CDR3 runs to 16 residues. Here the CDR3 DNA reads TGTGCCAGCAGCCAAGGCCTCCTGACAGCTTACAATGAGCAGTTCTTC. This encodes CASSQGLLTAYNEQFF.

This clone was seen a few times. The chain carries TRBV6-6 and TRBJ1-5; the D gene is possibly TRBD1 (6 bases). The CDR3 loop spans 14 amino acids. Trimming pared 4 bases from V and 2 bases from J, leaving 9 bases between. Germline assignment: CDR1 MNHNY and CDR2 SVGAGI (reference sequence). The CDR3 spells CASSSRTGNQPQHF. CDR3 DNA: TGTGCCAGCAGTTCTAGGACAGGCAATCAGCCCCAGCATTTT.

J is TRBJ2-2 and V is TRBV6-5; 7 bases are a match to TRBD1. V was clipped by 6 bases and J by 4 bases; unmatched bases: 5. The CDR3 runs to 14 residues. CDR1 and CDR2 (germline): MNHEY, SVGAGI. Here the CDR3 DNA reads TGTGCCAGCAGCAAGGGACAGACCACCGGGGAGCTGTTTTTT. Translation: CASSKGQTTGELFF.

This clone showed up just a few times. The gene calls are TRBV7-2 and TRBJ1-2; tentative D call: TRBD1 (5 bases). The CDR3 is 16 residues long. Germline CDR1 and CDR2: SGHTA and FQGNSA. V shed 4 bases and J shed 4 bases, with 19 bases lying between them. The CDR3 DNA is TGTGCCAGCAGCTCCCTCACTGGGGGGAAAGGCTATGGCTACACCTTC. As protein: CASSSLTGGKGYGYTF.

This clone was detected only a few times. This chain connects TRBV5-4 to TRBJ2-1, with 8 positions matching TRBD2. Looked up from germline, CDR1 is SGHNT and CDR2 is YYREEE (reference sequence). CDR3 size: 14 residues. Germline trimming cut 4 bases from V and 6 bases from J; bases unmatched to any gene: 6. CDR3 region: CASSAPSGGNEQFF. The DNA for the CDR3 is TGTGCCAGCAGCGCCCCGAGCGGGGGCAATGAGCAGTTCTTC.

Note on this clone: This sample also contains other DNA sequences that code for the same CDR3. The chain carries TRBV5-1 and TRBJ2-7; D remains ambiguous. Deletions cut 0 bases from V and 3 bases from J, with 7 bases between. The CDR3 runs to 13 residues. Germline V gene lookup returns CDR1 SGHRS and CDR2 YFSETQ. The CDR3 DNA is TGCGCCAGCAGCTTGGGTCAAAACTACGAGCAGTACTTC. Translating it yields CASSLGQNYEQYF.

The V gene is TRBV7-2, the J gene TRBJ1-5; possibly TRBD1 for D (5 bases). Trimming pared 6 bases from V and 6 bases from J, leaving 21 bases between. Germline V gives CDR1 SGHTA, CDR2 FQGNSA. The CDR3 contains 16 residues. The CDR3 loop reads CASSQTGTASPQPQHF. CDR3 DNA sequence: TGTGCCAGCAGTCAAACCGGGACCGCGTCCCCTCAGCCCCAGCATTTT.

The genes are TRBV27 and TRBJ1-1; D uncertain. CDR3 length equals 13 residues. The V end was cut by 6 bases, the J end by 6 bases, with 14 bases between. Germline values: CDR1 MNHEY, CDR2 SMNVEV (reference sequence). CDR3 in amino acids: CASRRQGWPEAFF. CDR3 DNA sequence: TGTGCCAGCAGACGACAAGGGTGGCCTGAAGCTTTCTTT.

This clone was found a few times. V usage is TRBV7-2 and J usage is TRBJ2-3; 9 bases are shared with TRBD2. Germline V gene lookup returns CDR1 SGHTA and CDR2 FQGNSA. The CDR3 has 16 amino acids. J was trimmed by 1 base and V by 5 bases; bases with no gene match: 7. CDR3 residues: CASSRVSGSGTDTQYF. The CDR3 DNA reads TGTGCCAGCAGCCGGGTTAGCGGGAGTGGCACAGATACGCAGTATTTT.

The rearrangement links TRBV4-2 to TRBJ2-1; a possible D gene is TRBD1 (5 bases). The CDR3 spans 17 residues. Germline V gene data show CDR1 as LGHNA and CDR2 as YNFKEQ. Trimming left V 1 base short and J 0 bases short, with 13 bases between. The CDR3 here is CASSQGRQGSSYNEQFF. The CDR3 nucleotides are TGTGCCAGCAGCCAAGGTCGGCAGGGTAGCTCCTACAATGAGCAGTTCTTC.

The rearrangement links TRBV2 to TRBJ2-2; 7 bases are a match to TRBD2. The CDR3 runs 16 residues. After removal of 4 bases from V and 2 bases from J, the junction contained 7 bases not matched to a gene. Germline V gene sequence: CDR1 SNHLY, CDR2 FYNNEI. CDR3 DNA: TGTGCCAGCAGTGGAACCGGGACTACAAACACCGGGGAGCTGTTTTTT. It yields the protein CASSGTGTTNTGELFF.

This clone was observed many times. V is TRBV10-3 and J is TRBJ2-3, with D unclear. V shed 3 bases and J shed 5 bases, with 12 bases lying between them. Germline assignment: CDR1 ENHRY and CDR2 SYGVKD. CDR3 length: 14 amino acids. Here the CDR3 reads CAISDRQSEDTQYF. The CDR3 nucleotides read TGTGCCATCAGTGACCGACAATCGGAAGATACGCAGTATTTT.

The chain has TRBV11-2 and TRBJ1-4; the match to TRBD1 covers 8 bases. Germline values: CDR1 SGHAT, CDR2 FQNNGV. The junction had 8 bases not matched to a gene; V was cut back by 5 bases and J by 3 bases. The CDR3 is 16 amino acids. For the CDR3, the DNA is TGTGCCAGCAGCCACCCGGACAGGGCGGCTAATGAAAAACTGTTTTTT. It codes for CASSHPDRAANEKLFF.

CDR3 in amino acids: CASSFPQIRDSYEQYF. CDR3 nucleotides: TGTGCCAGCAGTTTTCCACAGATTAGAGACTCCTACGAGCAGTACTTC. The V call is TRBV28, the J call TRBJ2-7; D is uncertain. The CDR3 contains 16 residues. CDR1 is MDHEN and CDR2 is SYDVKM in the germline V gene. V lost 3 bases and J 0 bases, leaving 15 bases between the germline ends.

The chain uses TRBV9 and TRBJ2-2, with 8 positions matching TRBD2. J gave up 0 bases and V 3 bases, and 4 bases lay outside the gene matches. This CDR3 comprises 16 residues. Germline CDR1 is SGDLS and CDR2 is YYNGEE. CDR3 protein: CASSAPGLANTGELFF. In DNA, the CDR3 is TGTGCCAGCAGCGCGCCGGGACTAGCGAACACCGGGGAGCTGTTTTTT.

This chain uses TRBV7-8 with TRBJ2-1; the D is unclear. This CDR3 region has 16 residues. Looked up from germline, CDR1 is SGHVS and CDR2 is FQNEAQ. Trimming took 5 bases from V and 4 from J, leaving 18 bases between them. The CDR3 DNA reads TGTGCCAGCAGCGTAGGTGACGGACGGAGATACAATGAGCAGTTCTTC. Its translation: CASSVGDGRRYNEQFF.

The chain couples TRBV11-2 to TRBJ2-2; 7 bases fit TRBD1. CDR1 and CDR2 from the germline V gene are SGHAT and FQNNGV. Trimming cost V 6 bases and J 4 bases; bases outside gene matches: 5. CDR3 length: 14 residues. CDR3 in DNA: TGTGCCAGCAGGGCGACAGGGAGCACCGGGGAGCTGTTTTTT. Amino acids: CASRATGSTGELFF.

This rearrangement joins TRBV28 to TRBJ2-7; TRBD1 might be the D (6 bases). The CDR3 contains 15 residues. Germline V gene lookup returns CDR1 MDHEN and CDR2 SYDVKM. Deletions cut 5 bases from V and 7 bases from J, with 21 bases between. The CDR3 loop is CASSHSGTPLGEQYF. As DNA, the CDR3 is TGTGCCAGCAGTCATTCCGGGACACCCTTAGGGGAGCAGTACTTC.

In this sample, this clone turned up a few times. The chain uses TRBV7-9 and TRBJ2-2; tentative D call: TRBD1 (6 bases). Trimming removed 3 bases at V and 7 bases at J, with 15 bases between. Looked up from germline, CDR1 is SEHNR and CDR2 is FQNEAQ (reference sequence). This CDR3 is built from 15 residues. CDR3 DNA sequence: TGTGCCAGCAGCTTTTGGTCAGGGGAAGGCGGGGAGCTGTTTTTT. Translating gives CASSFWSGEGGELFF.

This clone has only a few counts. The CDR3 region is CAISESLAGGANEQFF. The CDR3 DNA sequence: TGTGCCATCAGTGAGTCCTTAGCGGGAGGGGCCAATGAGCAGTTCTTC. This chain links TRBV10-3 with TRBJ2-1, with TRBD2 matching over 11 bases. There are 16 residues in the CDR3. Germline values: CDR1 ENHRY, CDR2 SYGVKD. V lost 0 bases to trimming and J lost 6 bases; unmatched junction nucleotides: 4.

The rearrangement uses TRBV14 and TRBJ2-1, with TRBD1 identical over 9 bases. V was clipped by 8 bases and J by 6 bases; unmatched bases: 8. This CDR3 is 14 amino acids long. Per germline, CDR1 SGHDN and CDR2 FVKESK. The CDR3 region has the DNA TGTGCCAGCCCCGGGACAGGGAGGTCCAATGAGCAGTTCTTC. It is translated as CASPGTGRSNEQFF. Using reference TRBV14 and TRBJ2-1 for the parts outside the CDR3, the full variable domain is EAGVTQFPSHSVIEKGQTVTLRCDPISGHDNLYWYRRVMGKEIKFLLHFVKESKQDESGMPNNRFLAERTGGTYSTLKVQPAELEDSGVYFCASPGTGRSNEQFFGPGTRLTVL.

A few counts support this clone. The V call is TRBV7-2, the J call TRBJ2-2; no definite D call. The CDR3 is 16 amino acids. V gave up 2 bases and J gave up 0 bases, with 10 bases separating them. CDR1 and CDR2 from the germline V gene are SGHTA and FQGNSA. CDR3 protein: CASSLFGLANTGELFF. CDR3 coding DNA: TGTGCCAGCAGCTTATTTGGGCTAGCGAACACCGGGGAGCTGTTTTTT.

The CDR3 loop reads CATSRDTKINTEAFF. CDR3 coding DNA: TGTGCCACCAGCAGAGATACTAAGATAAACACTGAAGCTTTCTTT. This chain uses TRBV15 with TRBJ1-1; D is unclear. The CDR3 extends over 15 amino acids. The germline V gene encodes CDR1 LNHNV and CDR2 YYDKDF (reference sequence). Trimming took 0 bases from V and 2 from J, leaving 10 bases between them.

This clone was picked up a small number of times. The chain carries TRBV29-1 and TRBJ2-7, with D maybe TRBD1 (5 bases). Germline CDR1 reads SQVTM; CDR2 reads ANQGSEA. V was shortened by 5 bases and J by 2 bases, with 10 bases between the two germline ends. CDR3 length: 12 amino acids. DNA of the CDR3: TGCAGCGTTCAGAAGGGGACCTACGAGCAGTACTTC. Residues: CSVQKGTYEQYF.